Below are 7 T cell receptor beta chains sequenced from a single sample in a study of blood T cell repertoires in COVID-19. Generated by immunoSEQ multiplex PCR, the TCRdb table keeps only in-frame clones and is missing some. Among 60,000 to 85,000 clones, roughly 87% were seen once, and the ten largest hold around 3.6%. Material: peripheral blood. These TCRs come from a woman aged 50 to 60 with COVID-19, enrolled during active disease.

The chain employs TRBV6-6 and TRBJ1-1; no clear D. Looked up from germline, CDR1 is MNHNY and CDR2 is SVGAGI (reference sequence). The V end was cut by 7 bases, the J end by 5 bases, with 8 bases between. This CDR3 contains 11 residues. In DNA form, the CDR3 reads TGTGCCAGCACCCAGAAGACTGAAGCTTTCTTT. Translated, it gives CASTQKTEAFF.

This clone showed up just once. V and J are TRBV5-4 and TRBJ2-3; possibly TRBD1 for D (5 bases). The V end lost 3 bases, the J end lost 1 base, and 12 bases lay between the germline ends. Per the germline V gene, CDR1 is SGHNT and CDR2 is YYREEE (reference sequence). The CDR3 is 15 residues long. CDR3 in DNA: TGTGCCAGCAGCTCCCGGGTAGGGGGCACAGATACGCAGTATTTT. Its translation: CASSSRVGGTDTQYF.

The CDR3: CSVGDRVGTDTQYF. Here the CDR3 DNA reads TGCAGCGTGGGGGACAGGGTAGGCACAGATACGCAGTATTTT. The gene calls are TRBV29-1 and TRBJ2-3, with 9 bases aligning to TRBD1. V trimming: 6 bases; J trimming: 1 base; junction bases outside the gene matches: 5. The V gene's germline CDR1 is SQVTM and CDR2 ANQGSEA. The length of the CDR3 is 14 residues.

The V gene is TRBV28, the J gene TRBJ2-1, with a tentative D call TRBD2 (6 bases). The CDR3 loop spans 13 amino acids. Deletions cut 10 bases from V and 4 bases from J, with 14 bases between. Germline V gives CDR1 MDHEN, CDR2 SYDVKM. The CDR3 region is CATLTSGYNEQFF. CDR3 DNA sequence: TGTGCCACCCTCACGAGCGGGTACAATGAGCAGTTCTTC.

This chain connects TRBV6-5 to TRBJ1-3, with D possibly TRBD1 on 5 matching bases. Trimming cost V 7 bases and J 2 bases, with 12 bases left between them. The germline V gene has CDR1 MNHEY and CDR2 SVGAGI. This CDR3 region has 14 residues. The CDR3 DNA follows: TGTGCCAGCACCGTGGGGGGAACTGGAAACACCATATATTTT. It yields the protein CASTVGGTGNTIYF.

This rearrangement joins TRBV24-1 to TRBJ2-7; no reliable D call. This CDR3 is built from 14 residues. The V end lost 2 bases, the J end lost 6 bases, and 13 bases lay between the germline ends. Germline V gene data show CDR1 as KGHDR and CDR2 as SFDVKD. Here the CDR3 DNA reads TGTGCCACCAGTGATTCAATATTCGTCGGCGAGCAGTACTTC. As protein: CATSDSIFVGEQYF.

CDR3 sequence (DNA): TGTGCCTGGAGTGTCCGAGGCTCCTATAATTCACCCCTCCACTTT. Its protein product is CAWSVRGSYNSPLHF. The genes are TRBV30 and TRBJ1-6, with unresolved D. This CDR3 comprises 15 residues. CDR1 and CDR2 (germline): GTSNPN, SVGIG (reference sequence). The ends were cut back, 0 bases at V and 0 bases at J, with 6 bases in the middle.